The 14 T cell receptor beta chains below all came from one sample that was sequenced in a study of T cells in Graves' hyperthyroidism and ophthalmopathy. The CDR3 regions of TCR beta were amplified from RNA transcripts. First-round RT-PCR of the TCR CDR3 relied on the HTBI primer set. TCRdb passed the multiplex PCR reads through MiXCR, listing each CDR3 protein once. The sample records fewer than 350,000 distinct CDR3 sequences, about 21% being singletons. The source material was blood. These receptors came from a woman aged 45-65 years with Graves' hyperthyroidism.

The rearrangement joins TRBV28 to TRBJ2-4; possible D gene TRBD2, 5 bases. Trimming took off 6 bases at V and 0 bases at J, with 15 bases between the two ends. The germline V gene has CDR1 MDHEN and CDR2 SYDVKM. The CDR3 length is 16 residues. CDR3 protein: CASSSLRALAKNIQYF. The CDR3 nucleotides read TGTGCCAGCAGCTCGTTGAGGGCGCTAGCCAAAAACATTCAGTACTTC. Based on the CDR3 plus reference TRBV28 and TRBJ2-4, the full variable domain is DVKVTQSSRYLVKRTGEKVFLECVQDMDHENMFWYRQDPGLGLRLIYFSYDVKMKEKGDIPEGYSVSREKKERFSLILESASTNQTSMYLCASSSLRALAKNIQYFGAGTRLSVL.

This clonotype occurred many times. The chain recombines TRBV28 with TRBJ1-1; D gene unclear. CDR1 MDHEN and CDR2 SYDVKM come from the germline V gene. This CDR3 spans 12 amino acids. V was cut by 4 bases and J by 11 bases, with 14 bases left in between. The CDR3 region is CASSYLGMSAFF. The CDR3 coding sequence is TGTGCCAGCAGTTACCTCGGTATGTCGGCTTTCTTT.

The table lists this clonotype with many counts. This chain links TRBV18 with TRBJ2-7; TRBD2 matches at 9 bases. The V and J ends lost 3 bases and 6 bases, in that order; junction bases with no gene match: 9. The CDR3 is made up of 15 amino acids. CDR1 and CDR2 from the germline V gene are KGHSH and LQKENI. This CDR3 reads CASSPFGTSSLEQYF. DNA for the CDR3: TGTGCCAGCTCACCTTTCGGGACTAGCTCCCTCGAGCAGTACTTC.

This clonotype has ten or more counts. This chain connects TRBV9 to TRBJ1-4; 7 nucleotides match TRBD1. Trimming took 1 base from V and 4 from J; bases not matched to a gene: 4. This CDR3 contains 15 residues. Germline CDR1 reads SGDLS; CDR2 reads YYNGEE. The chain's CDR3 is CASSVQGGLNEKLFF. Here the CDR3 DNA reads TGTGCCAGCAGCGTACAGGGGGGACTTAATGAAAAACTGTTTTTT.

This clonotype was recorded only once. The chain has TRBV7-8 and TRBJ2-5; D might be TRBD1 (5 bases). Per the germline V gene, CDR1 is SGHVS and CDR2 is FQNEAQ. V lost 2 bases and J 3 bases, leaving 7 bases between the germline ends. This CDR3 contains 13 residues. CDR3 bases: TGTGCCAGCAGCTTACCCAGGGAAGAGACCCAGTACTTC. Its translation is CASSLPREETQYF.

This clonotype was detected ten times or more. This chain joins TRBV16 and TRBJ1-5, with 8 bases aligning to TRBD1. The V and J ends lost 0 bases and 5 bases, in that order; junction bases with no gene match: 6. Per germline, CDR1 KGHSY and CDR2 FQNENV. The CDR3 is made up of 16 amino acids. CDR3 DNA sequence: TGTGCCAGCAGCCAATCAGGGACAGGCGGGCATCAGCCCCAGCATTTT. It specifies CASSQSGTGGHQPQHF.

This clonotype occurred many times. The V gene is TRBV3-1, the J gene TRBJ1-1; weak D call: TRBD1 (5 bases). Trimming took 3 bases from V and 4 from J, leaving 12 bases between them. CDR3 size: 14 residues. CDR1 is LGHDT, CDR2 YNNKEL, per germline (reference sequence). The CDR3 region is CASSHAGGGTEAFF. DNA of the CDR3: TGTGCCAGCAGCCACGCGGGGGGGGGCACTGAAGCTTTCTTT.

A word on this clonotype: This sequence may be a read error, since a much larger clone differs from it by one base. The chain combines TRBV20-1 with TRBJ2-5, with unresolved D. The CDR3 consists of 13 residues. CDR1 is DFQATT, CDR2 SNEGSKA, per germline (reference sequence). DNA of the CDR3: TGCAGTGCTAGAGAGCTCCCCGGAGAGACCCGGTACTTC. Amino acids: CSARELPGETRYF.

The chain is built from TRBV3-1 and TRBJ2-1; the match to TRBD2 covers 10 bases. Germline V gene data show CDR1 as LGHDT and CDR2 as YNNKEL (reference sequence). There are 17 residues in the CDR3. J gave up 4 bases and V 4 bases, and 10 bases lay outside the gene matches. In nucleotides, the CDR3 is TGTGCCAGCAGCCTTGGTAGCGGGGGGACTTCTTACAATGAGCAGTTCTTC. It is translated as CASSLGSGGTSYNEQFF.

This clonotype came up a few times. The chain joins TRBV5-6 to TRBJ1-2, with 11 bases identical to TRBD1. With 0 bases clipped from V and 4 bases from J, the junction kept 5 bases outside the gene matches. Germline V CDR1 and CDR2: SGHDT, YYEEEE. The CDR3 loop spans 16 amino acids. The CDR3 is CASSLVRTGGGYGYTF. CDR3 in DNA: TGTGCCAGCAGCTTGGTGCGGACAGGGGGCGGCTATGGCTACACCTTC.

V gene TRBV6-1 combines with J gene TRBJ2-1; 12 bases match TRBD2. J was trimmed by 3 bases and V by 6 bases; bases with no gene match: 6. The CDR3 runs 16 residues. CDR1 is MNHNS, CDR2 SASEGT, per germline. The CDR3 region is CASSVLTSGSYNEQFF. The CDR3 DNA reads TGTGCCAGCAGCGTTTTGACTAGCGGGAGCTACAATGAGCAGTTCTTC.

This clonotype occurred many times. V gene TRBV3-1 combines with J gene TRBJ2-1, with 10 bases aligning to TRBD2. Germline-derived CDR1 and CDR2 are LGHDT and YNNKEL (reference sequence). The CDR3 is made up of 19 amino acids. Losses at the gene ends were 3 bases for V and 3 bases for J; bases not matched to a gene: 14. The CDR3 spells CASSHYWGSGGPRYNEQFF. As DNA, the CDR3 is TGTGCCAGCAGCCACTACTGGGGTAGCGGGGGGCCCCGCTACAATGAGCAGTTCTTC.

The rearrangement joins TRBV2 to TRBJ2-3; no reliable D call. V lost 4 bases to trimming and J lost 2 bases, with 10 bases between them. The CDR3 length is 14 residues. The germline V gene encodes CDR1 SNHLY and CDR2 FYNNEI. CDR3: CASSVLVPTDTQYF. Here the CDR3 DNA reads TGTGCCAGCAGTGTTCTCGTGCCCACAGATACGCAGTATTTT.

This clonotype showed up just a few times. The CDR3 here is CASSWTPLGASTNEKLFF. The CDR3, as DNA: TGCGCCAGCAGCTGGACCCCATTAGGAGCTTCAACTAATGAAAAACTGTTTTTT. This chain uses TRBV5-1 with TRBJ1-4; no clear D. Trimming pared 3 bases from V and 0 bases from J, leaving 18 bases between. This CDR3 comprises 18 residues. From germline, CDR1 is SGHRS and CDR2 YFSETQ. Full variable domain (outside the CDR3, taken from reference TRBV5-1 and TRBJ1-4): KAGVTQTPRYLIKTRGQQVTLSCSPISGHRSVSWYQQTPGQGLQFLFEYFSETQRNKGNFPGRFSGRQFSNSRSEMNVSTLELGDSALYLCASSWTPLGASTNEKLFFGSGTQLSVL.